This passage covers 16 T cell receptor beta chains from one sample sequenced in a study of cytomegalovirus exposure and HLA in healthy donors. The PCR made use of 60 Vbeta and 13 Jbeta primers. Sequencing used immunoSEQ multiplex PCR; TCRdb keeps in-frame clones, though not all of them. The sample carries some 67,000 clones, around 91% recorded once. The sample was PBMCs. These TCRs come from a woman aged 30 to 39 in good health and CMV-seropositive.

The chain employs TRBV7-9 and TRBJ2-1; 11 bases agree with TRBD2. Germline CDR1 SEHNR, CDR2 FQNEAQ (reference sequence). The CDR3 sequence is 15 residues long. Losses at the gene ends were 5 bases for V and 2 bases for J; bases not matched to a gene: 2. DNA of the CDR3: TGTGCCAGCAGCGTTAGCGGGAGGGCCTACAATGAGCAGTTCTTC. It translates to CASSVSGRAYNEQFF.

The V gene is TRBV30, the J gene TRBJ2-5; 7 positions match TRBD1. V dropped 3 bases and J dropped 1; count of bases not matched to a gene: 2. This CDR3 is built from 13 residues. The germline V gene encodes CDR1 GTSNPN and CDR2 SVGIG (reference sequence). As DNA, the CDR3 is TGTGCCTGGAGCGGACAGGCCCAAGAGACCCAGTACTTC. Protein product: CAWSGQAQETQYF.

The chain couples TRBV18 to TRBJ2-1; 12 bases map to TRBD2. The CDR3 has 20 residues. With 2 bases clipped from V and 3 bases from J, the junction kept 14 bases outside the gene matches. The germline CDR1 and CDR2 sequences are KGHSH and LQKENI. The chain's CDR3 is CASSPGLAGGARGVYNEQFF. The CDR3 DNA reads TGTGCCAGCTCACCAGGTCTAGCGGGAGGGGCCCGCGGCGTCTACAATGAGCAGTTCTTC.

The chain combines TRBV14 with TRBJ2-7; 8 bases align to TRBD2. Germline-derived CDR1 and CDR2 are SGHDN and FVKESK. The V and J ends lost 1 base and 3 bases, in that order; junction bases with no gene match: 5. This CDR3 has 15 residues. CDR3 loop: CASSQGSGIYYEQYF. DNA for the CDR3: TGTGCCAGCAGCCAAGGTAGCGGGATTTACTACGAGCAGTACTTC.

This chain joins TRBV7-6 and TRBJ2-4, with 12 bases that match TRBD2. The CDR3 runs 16 residues. CDR1 and CDR2 (germline): SGHVS, FNYEAQ. V was pared by 4 bases and J by 3 bases, with 4 bases of the junction left unmatched. The CDR3 is CASSSTSGSSKNIQYF. In DNA, the CDR3 is TGTGCCAGCAGCTCGACTAGCGGGAGCAGCAAAAACATTCAGTACTTC.

V and J are TRBV19 and TRBJ2-2, with D maybe TRBD2 (6 bases). The CDR3 totals 16 residues. From germline, CDR1 is LNHDA and CDR2 SQIVND (reference sequence). V was trimmed by 7 bases and J by 2 bases, leaving 17 bases between them. CDR3 sequence (DNA): TGTGCCAGTACTAAGGCGGGATCCACTAACACCGGGGAGCTGTTTTTT. It is translated as CASTKAGSTNTGELFF.

The chain has TRBV11-2 and TRBJ2-1, with 8 bases fitting TRBD2. CDR3 length equals 16 residues. V dropped 1 base and J dropped 4; count of bases not matched to a gene: 6. CDR1 and CDR2 from the germline V gene are SGHAT and FQNNGV. CDR3 nucleotides: TGTGCCAGCAGCTTAGGGTCTAGCGGGCGATACAATGAGCAGTTCTTC. Translating gives CASSLGSSGRYNEQFF. Full variable domain (rest looked up from reference TRBV11-2 and TRBJ2-1): EAGVAQSPRYKIIEKRQSVAFWCNPISGHATLYWYQQILGQGPKLLIQFQNNGVVDDSQLPKDRFSAERLKGVDSTLKIQPAKLEDSAVYLCASSLGSSGRYNEQFFGPGTRLTVL.

The rearrangement links TRBV7-8 to TRBJ1-1; D unclear. The CDR3 extends over 12 amino acids. V lost 5 bases to trimming and J lost 2 bases, with 6 bases between them. Germline values: CDR1 SGHVS, CDR2 FQNEAQ. The CDR3 nucleotides read TGTGCCAGCAGCCTTTTTAACACTGAAGCTTTCTTT. This sequence encodes CASSLFNTEAFF.

This rearrangement joins TRBV29-1 to TRBJ1-1, with D perhaps TRBD1 (6 bases). V dropped 6 bases and J dropped 1 base, with 9 bases sitting between them. The CDR3 has 12 residues. Germline loops: CDR1 SQVTM, CDR2 ANQGSEA. CDR3 sequence (DNA): TGCAGCGTACAGGGCGCGAACACTGAAGCTTTCTTT. Its protein is CSVQGANTEAFF.

The rearrangement uses TRBV9 and TRBJ2-2; 10 bases match TRBD1. This CDR3 is built from 17 residues. The trim removed 3 bases at V and 7 bases at J, leaving 12 bases unmatched. From germline, CDR1 is SGDLS and CDR2 YYNGEE. In DNA form, the CDR3 reads TGTGCCAGCAGCGCACCGCACGACAGGGGGCCGATCGGGGAGCTGTTTTTT. Translated, it gives CASSAPHDRGPIGELFF. Looking up the rest from reference TRBV9 and TRBJ2-2 gives the full variable domain: DSGVTQTPKHLITATGQRVTLRCSPRSGDLSVYWYQQSLDQGLQFLIQYYNGEERAKGNILERFSAQQFPDLHSELNLSSLELGDSALYFCASSAPHDRGPIGELFFGEGSRLTVL.

The V and J genes are TRBV6-7 and TRBJ2-1; 9 positions match TRBD2. TRBV6-7 is an ORF for which the function is uncertain. The CDR3 is made up of 16 amino acids. After removal of 5 bases from V and 10 bases from J, the junction contained 15 bases not matched to a gene. CDR3 residues: CASSTRAGGPVQEQFF. The CDR3 nucleotides read TGTGCCAGCAGTACCCGAGCGGGAGGACCAGTGCAAGAGCAGTTCTTC.

In this sample, this clone turned up once. The V call is TRBV20-1, the J call TRBJ2-3; D gene unclear. V lost 4 bases and J 5 bases, leaving 7 bases between the germline ends. Germline loops: CDR1 DFQATT, CDR2 SNEGSKA (reference sequence). This CDR3 has 11 residues. The DNA for the CDR3 is TGCAGTGCTACTCTAGGAGATACGCAGTATTTT. Translating gives CSATLGDTQYF.

The chain links TRBV10-3 to TRBJ1-5; 7 bases match TRBD1. Germline V CDR1 and CDR2: ENHRY, SYGVKD. The V gene end was trimmed by 3 bases and the J gene end by 2 bases; junction bases not matched to a gene: 13. The CDR3 is 18 amino acids. CDR3 DNA: TGTGCCATCAGTGAAGGGCCCCAGGGGGGTTGGGGCAATCAGCCCCAGCATTTT. This gives the protein CAISEGPQGGWGNQPQHF.

CDR3 loop: CASSQESPGRASGANVLTF. CDR3 sequence (DNA): TGCGCCAGCAGCCAAGAATCCCCAGGGAGGGCATCCGGGGCCAACGTCCTGACTTTC. This rearrangement joins TRBV4-1 to TRBJ2-6, with 7 positions matching TRBD2. The CDR3 runs 19 residues. Trimming took 0 bases from V and 4 from J; bases not matched to a gene: 12. Germline loops: CDR1 MGHRA, CDR2 YSYEKL.

CDR3: CASSQGLAGGDEQFF. The CDR3 nucleotides are TGCGCCAGCAGCCAAGGGTTAGCGGGAGGGGATGAGCAGTTCTTC. The J gene is TRBJ2-1, the V gene TRBV4-1; 11 positions agree with TRBD2. There are 15 residues in the CDR3. The germline V gene has CDR1 MGHRA and CDR2 YSYEKL. Trimming cost V 1 base and J 8 bases; bases outside gene matches: 4.

The chain joins TRBV7-9 to TRBJ2-3, with 10 bases fitting TRBD2. In germline, CDR1 is SEHNR, CDR2 FQNEAQ (reference sequence). V lost 1 base, J lost 2 bases, and 6 bases stayed unmatched. The CDR3 consists of 17 residues. The CDR3 DNA is TGTGCCAGCAGCTTAGGCTTAGCGGGAGGCCCCACAGATACGCAGTATTTT. It is translated as CASSLGLAGGPTDTQYF.